This TCR beta chain was documented in a study of blood T cell repertoires in COVID-19. Study-wide background: The United States, Italy and Spain were the sources of the acute and convalescent COVID-19 samples. Sources were T cells, B-cell-depleted T cells, or PBMCs; the material itself was cDNA or gDNA.

How the authors handled the data: Reference gene primer amplification in the assay estimated nucleated cell counts. This table comes from immunoSEQ multiplex PCR, and its TCRdb copy is limited to in-frame clones, with some not included. V, J and clone size derive from that table, while D and trimming were established from the DNA sequence. The sample lists 100,000 to 150,000 clones, under 85% seen once, with 8.5% to 10% in the top ten. Germline V gives CDR1 SEHNR, CDR2 FQNEAQ (reference sequence). The V end lost 3 bases, the J end lost 0 bases, and 9 bases lay between the germline ends. This CDR3 comprises 16 residues.

This chain uses TRBV7-9 with TRBJ2-6; tentatively, D is TRBD1 (6 bases). Sequencing was done on a sample of peripheral blood. The TCR comes from a man aged 35 to 55 with active or convalescent COVID-19. For the CDR3, the DNA is TGTGCCAGCAGCTTTGACAGGCCCTCTGGGGCCAACGTCCTGACTTTC. This sequence encodes CASSFDRPSGANVLTF.